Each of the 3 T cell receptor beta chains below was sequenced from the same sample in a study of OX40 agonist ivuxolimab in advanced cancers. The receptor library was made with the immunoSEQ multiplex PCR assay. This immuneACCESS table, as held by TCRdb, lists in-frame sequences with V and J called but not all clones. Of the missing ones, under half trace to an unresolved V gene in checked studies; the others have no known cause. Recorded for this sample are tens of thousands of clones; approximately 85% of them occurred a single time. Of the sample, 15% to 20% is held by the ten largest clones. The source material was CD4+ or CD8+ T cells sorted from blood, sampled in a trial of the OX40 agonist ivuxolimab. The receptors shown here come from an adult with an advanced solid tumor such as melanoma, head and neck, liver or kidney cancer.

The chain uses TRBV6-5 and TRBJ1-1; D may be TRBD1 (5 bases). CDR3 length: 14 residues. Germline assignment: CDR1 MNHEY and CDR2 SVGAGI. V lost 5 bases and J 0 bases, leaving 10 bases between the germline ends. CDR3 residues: CASSTQGMNTEAFF. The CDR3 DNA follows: TGTGCCAGCAGTACTCAGGGTATGAACACTGAAGCTTTCTTT.

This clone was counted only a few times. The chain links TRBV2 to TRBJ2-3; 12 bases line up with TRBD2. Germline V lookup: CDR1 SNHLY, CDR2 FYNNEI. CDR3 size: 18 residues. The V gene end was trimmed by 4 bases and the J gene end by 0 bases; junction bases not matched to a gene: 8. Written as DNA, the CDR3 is TGTGCCAGCAGTGTGGTGCTAGCGGGAGGGTGGAGCACAGATACGCAGTATTTT. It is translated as CASSVVLAGGWSTDTQYF.

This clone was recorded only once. The CDR3 region is CASSSARLAVISYEQYF. CDR3 sequence (DNA): TGTGCCAGCAGTTCAGCACGGCTAGCGGTGATCTCCTACGAGCAGTACTTC. V gene TRBV2 combines with J gene TRBJ2-7; TRBD2 matches 7 bases. Trimming removed 5 bases from V and 0 bases from J; junction bases left unmatched: 13. The germline gives CDR1 SNHLY, CDR2 FYNNEI. This CDR3 spans 17 amino acids.